This T cell receptor beta chain appears in the sequencing data of a study of shared clonotypes between healthy human individuals. Trimming shortened V by 3 bases and J by 3 bases, and 6 bases separated the two germline ends. The V gene's germline CDR1 is SGHVS and CDR2 FQNEAQ. This CDR3 contains 13 residues. This clone was found once. TCRdb keeps only in-frame clones here, not all; method: immunoSEQ multiplex PCR. The sample shows around 1.5 million clones, nearly 99% of them seen only once. The V and J genes are TRBV7-8 and TRBJ1-5, with D perhaps TRBD1 (5 bases). Source material: naive CD4+ T cells sorted from blood. Subset noted: CD45RA+ positively selected. The clonotype originates from a young man in good health. Here the CDR3 reads CASSLTDNQPQHF. The CDR3 DNA reads as TGTGCCAGCAGCTTGACAGACAATCAGCCCCAGCATTTT.